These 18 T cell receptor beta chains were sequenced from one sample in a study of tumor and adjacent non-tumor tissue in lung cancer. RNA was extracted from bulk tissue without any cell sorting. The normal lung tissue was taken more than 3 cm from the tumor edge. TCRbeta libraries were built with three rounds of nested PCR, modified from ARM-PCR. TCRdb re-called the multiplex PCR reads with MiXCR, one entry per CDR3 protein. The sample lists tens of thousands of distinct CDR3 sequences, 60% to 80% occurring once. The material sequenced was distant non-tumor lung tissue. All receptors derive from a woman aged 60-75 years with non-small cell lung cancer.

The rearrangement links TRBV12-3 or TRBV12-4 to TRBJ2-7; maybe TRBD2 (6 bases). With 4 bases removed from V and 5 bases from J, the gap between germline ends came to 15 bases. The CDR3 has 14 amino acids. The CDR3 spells CASSWHGTLNEQYF. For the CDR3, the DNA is TGTGCCAGCAGTTGGCATGGGACTCTGAACGAGCAGTACTTC.

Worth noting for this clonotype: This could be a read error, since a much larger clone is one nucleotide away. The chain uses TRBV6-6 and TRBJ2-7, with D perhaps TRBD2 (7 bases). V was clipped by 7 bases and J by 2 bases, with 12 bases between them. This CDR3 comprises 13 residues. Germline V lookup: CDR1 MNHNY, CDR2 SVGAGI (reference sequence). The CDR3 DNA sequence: TGTGCCAGCACGCTAGGGGGGGCCTACGAGCAGTACTTC. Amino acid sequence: CASTLGGAYEQYF.

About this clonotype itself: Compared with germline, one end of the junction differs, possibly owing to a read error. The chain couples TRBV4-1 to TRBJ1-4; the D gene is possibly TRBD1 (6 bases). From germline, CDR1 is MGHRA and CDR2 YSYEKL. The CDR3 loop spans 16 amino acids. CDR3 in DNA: TGCGCCAGCAGCCAAGAAGGAATAGGGGGTTTTGAAAAACTGCTTTTT. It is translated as CASSQEGIGGFEKLLF.

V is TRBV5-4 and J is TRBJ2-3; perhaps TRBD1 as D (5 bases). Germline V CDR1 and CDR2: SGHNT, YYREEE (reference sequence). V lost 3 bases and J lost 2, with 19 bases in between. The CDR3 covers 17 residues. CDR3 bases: TGTGCCAGCAGCTCGGGCCTAGGGGCCTCCTTCACAGATACGCAGTATTTT. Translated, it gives CASSSGLGASFTDTQYF.

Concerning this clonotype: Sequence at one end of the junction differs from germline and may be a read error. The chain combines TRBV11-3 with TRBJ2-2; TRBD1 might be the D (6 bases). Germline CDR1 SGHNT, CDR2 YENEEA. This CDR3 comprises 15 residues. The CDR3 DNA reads TGTGCCAGCAGCCCTGGGACATGGGTCACCGGGAAGCTGTTTTTT. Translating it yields CASSPGTWVTGKLFF.

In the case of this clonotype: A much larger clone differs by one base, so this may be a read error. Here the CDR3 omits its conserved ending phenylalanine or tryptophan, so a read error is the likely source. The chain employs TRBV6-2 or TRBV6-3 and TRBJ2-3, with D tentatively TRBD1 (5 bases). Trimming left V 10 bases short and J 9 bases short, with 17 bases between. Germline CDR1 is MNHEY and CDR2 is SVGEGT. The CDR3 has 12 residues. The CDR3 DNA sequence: TGTGCCAACACCGACGGCGCAGGGACGCAGTATTCT. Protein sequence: CANTDGAGTQYS.

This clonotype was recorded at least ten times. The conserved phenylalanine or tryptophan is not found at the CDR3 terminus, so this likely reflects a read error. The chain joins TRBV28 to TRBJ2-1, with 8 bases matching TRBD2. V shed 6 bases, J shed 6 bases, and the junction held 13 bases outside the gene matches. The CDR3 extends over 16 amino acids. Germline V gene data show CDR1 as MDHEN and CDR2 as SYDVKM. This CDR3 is CASSPVAGWAGNEQFL. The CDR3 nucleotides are TGTGCCAGCAGCCCCGTAGCGGGATGGGCGGGCAATGAGCAGTTCCTC.

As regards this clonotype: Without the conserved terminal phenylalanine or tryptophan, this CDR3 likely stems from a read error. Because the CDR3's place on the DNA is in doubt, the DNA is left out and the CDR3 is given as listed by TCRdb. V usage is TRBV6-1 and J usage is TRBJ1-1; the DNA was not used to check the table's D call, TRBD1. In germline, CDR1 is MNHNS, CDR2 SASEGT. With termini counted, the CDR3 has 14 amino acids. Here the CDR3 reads CASSEYRDETESFL.

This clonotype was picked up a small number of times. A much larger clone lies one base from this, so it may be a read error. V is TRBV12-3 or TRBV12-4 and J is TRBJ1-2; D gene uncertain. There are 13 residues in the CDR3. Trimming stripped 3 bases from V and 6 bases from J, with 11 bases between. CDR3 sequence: CASSFAPTHGYTF. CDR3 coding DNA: TGTGCCAGCAGTTTCGCCCCCACCCATGGCTACACCTTC.

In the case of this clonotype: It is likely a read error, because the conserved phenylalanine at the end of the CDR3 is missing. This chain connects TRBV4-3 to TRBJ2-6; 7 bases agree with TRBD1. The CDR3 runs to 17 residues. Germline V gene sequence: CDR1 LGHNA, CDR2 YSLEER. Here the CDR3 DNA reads TGCGCCGGCAGCCGAGGACAGGAGAGCTCTGGCGCCAACGTCCTGACTATC. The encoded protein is CAGSRGQESSGANVLTI.

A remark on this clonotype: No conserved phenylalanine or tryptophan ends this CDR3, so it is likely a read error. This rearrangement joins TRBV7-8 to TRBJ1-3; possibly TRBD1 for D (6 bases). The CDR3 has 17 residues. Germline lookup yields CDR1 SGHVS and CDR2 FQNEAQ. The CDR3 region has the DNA TGCGCCAGCAGCTCACGCCCAGGGGCCAGCTCTGGAAACACCATATATTTG. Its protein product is CASSSRPGASSGNTIYL.

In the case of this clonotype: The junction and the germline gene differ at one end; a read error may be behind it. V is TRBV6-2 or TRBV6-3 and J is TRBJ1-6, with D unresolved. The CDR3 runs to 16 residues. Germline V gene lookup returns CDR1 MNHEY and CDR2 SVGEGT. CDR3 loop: CASSYSVRTLNSPFHF. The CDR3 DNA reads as TGTGCAAGCAGTTACTCGGTACGGACCCTAAATTCACCCTTCCACTTT.

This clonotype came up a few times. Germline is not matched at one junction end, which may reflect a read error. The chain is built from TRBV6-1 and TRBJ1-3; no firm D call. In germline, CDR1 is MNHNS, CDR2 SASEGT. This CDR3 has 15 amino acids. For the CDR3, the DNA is TGTGTCAGCAGCCGCGGACCAACTGGTGGAAACACCATATATTTT. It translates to CVSSRGPTGGNTIYF.

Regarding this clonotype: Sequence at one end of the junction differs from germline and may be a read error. As DNA, the CDR3 is TGTACCAGCAGCTATAGGGGAACCTACGAGCAGTACTTC. Translation gives CTSSYRGTYEQYF. The chain recombines TRBV5-4 with TRBJ2-7; D is perhaps TRBD1 (5 bases). This CDR3 comprises 13 residues. Germline CDR1 and CDR2: SGHNT and YYREEE (reference sequence).

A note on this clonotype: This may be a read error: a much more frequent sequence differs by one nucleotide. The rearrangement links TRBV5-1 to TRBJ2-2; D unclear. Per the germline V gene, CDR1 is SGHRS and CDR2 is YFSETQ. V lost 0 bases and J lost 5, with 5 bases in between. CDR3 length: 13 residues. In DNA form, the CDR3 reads TGCGCCAGCAGCTTGGTACGGACCGGGGAGCTGTTTTTT. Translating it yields CASSLVRTGELFF.

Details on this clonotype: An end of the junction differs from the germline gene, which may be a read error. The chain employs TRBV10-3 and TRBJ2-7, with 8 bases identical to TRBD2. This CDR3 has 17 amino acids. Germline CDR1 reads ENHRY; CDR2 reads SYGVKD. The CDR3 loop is CAISESKGSGRSYEQYF. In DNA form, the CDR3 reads TGTGCTATCAGTGAGTCCAAGGGGAGCGGGAGATCCTACGAGCAGTACTTC.

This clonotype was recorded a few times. The CDR3 reads CASSPYGGQCYEQYF. In nucleotides, the CDR3 is TGTGCCAGCAGTCCTTACGGGGGGCAATGCTACGAGCAGTACTTC. This chain joins TRBV12-3 or TRBV12-4 and TRBJ2-7; tentative D call: TRBD2 (7 bases). The CDR3 runs 15 residues. V lost 5 bases and J 3 bases, leaving 17 bases between the germline ends.

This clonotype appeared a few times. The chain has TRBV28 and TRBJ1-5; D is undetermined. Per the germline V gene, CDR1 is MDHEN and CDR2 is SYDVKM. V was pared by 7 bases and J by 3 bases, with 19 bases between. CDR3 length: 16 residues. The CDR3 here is CASIPTGIFDNQPQHF. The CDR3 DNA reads TGTGCCAGCATTCCCACGGGGATTTTTGACAATCAGCCCCAGCATTTT.